Below are 23 T cell receptor beta chains sequenced from a single sample in a study of T cell changes during pregnancy in multiple sclerosis. Repertoires were generated with immunoSEQ multiplex PCR, while TCRdb's copy carries only in-frame clones and drops some. The sample has over 90,000 clones, roughly nine tenths seen once. The source material was peripheral blood, sampled after pregnancy. The origin of the receptors is a female donor with multiple sclerosis, enrolled in a pregnancy study.

V gene TRBV2 combines with J gene TRBJ2-5; 11 positions match TRBD2. This CDR3 spans 14 amino acids. The junction had 4 bases not matched to a gene; V was cut back by 9 bases and J by 1 base. The germline gives CDR1 SNHLY, CDR2 FYNNEI. CDR3 amino acids: CASLGLAVQETQYF. In DNA, the CDR3 is TGTGCCAGTTTGGGACTAGCGGTCCAAGAGACCCAGTACTTC.

The CDR3 bases are TGCGCCACCTCCATACAGGGCTACAATGAGCAGTTCTTC. Translating gives CATSIQGYNEQFF. The chain uses TRBV5-1 and TRBJ2-1; weak D call: TRBD1 (6 bases). The CDR3 has 13 residues. Germline V lookup: CDR1 SGHRS, CDR2 YFSETQ. V was trimmed by 9 bases and J by 3 bases, leaving 13 bases between them.

This clone has a single count. This chain joins TRBV14 and TRBJ2-3, with 12 bases identical to TRBD2. CDR1 and CDR2 from the germline V gene are SGHDN and FVKESK. The ends lost 4 bases at V and 4 bases at J; junction bases unmatched: 3. CDR3 length: 15 residues. Here the CDR3 DNA reads TGTGCCAGCAGCCCCCTAGCGGGAGGGGCAGATACGCAGTATTTT. As protein: CASSPLAGGADTQYF.

This chain joins TRBV19 and TRBJ1-4; a possible D gene is TRBD1 (5 bases). Germline loops: CDR1 LNHDA, CDR2 SQIVND (reference sequence). V gave up 6 bases and J gave up 7 bases, with 15 bases separating them. This CDR3 is built from 14 residues. CDR3 nucleotides: TGTGCCAGTAGGAGACGTCCGGGGGTTGAAAAACTGTTTTTT. It encodes CASRRRPGVEKLFF.

J is TRBJ1-2 and V is TRBV6-1; D gene uncertain. The CDR3 has 15 amino acids. V lost 6 bases to trimming and J lost 2 bases, with 16 bases between them. CDR1 and CDR2 (germline): MNHNS, SASEGT. Here the CDR3 DNA reads TGTGCCAGCAGCCCACCCCGAACAGAGAACTATGGCTACACCTTC. Its protein product is CASSPPRTENYGYTF.

V and J are TRBV27 and TRBJ1-2; weak D call: TRBD1 (6 bases). Germline lookup yields CDR1 MNHEY and CDR2 SMNVEV (reference sequence). V lost 5 bases to trimming and J lost 7 bases, with 17 bases between them. The CDR3 sequence is 14 residues long. This chain's CDR3 is CASSLKPGGFGYTF. In DNA form, the CDR3 reads TGTGCCAGCAGTCTTAAGCCGGGGGGCTTTGGCTACACCTTC.

V and J are TRBV11-1 and TRBJ2-3; D is unclear. Per the germline V gene, CDR1 is SGHAT and CDR2 is FQDESV (reference sequence). There are 17 residues in the CDR3. Trimming cost V 1 base and J 0 bases, with 14 bases left between them. The CDR3 is CASSLGLASLSTDTQYF. The CDR3 DNA follows: TGTGCCAGCAGCTTAGGGTTGGCATCTTTAAGCACAGATACGCAGTATTTT. Based on the CDR3 plus reference TRBV11-1 and TRBJ2-3, the full variable domain is EAEVAQSPRYKITEKSQAVAFWCDPISGHATLYWYRQILGQGPELLVQFQDESVVDDSQLPKDRFSAERLKGVDSTLKIQPAELGDSAMYLCASSLGLASLSTDTQYFGPGTRLTVL.

The chain uses TRBV28 and TRBJ2-3, with D possibly TRBD2 on 5 matching bases. The CDR3 loop spans 12 amino acids. The germline V gene has CDR1 MDHEN and CDR2 SYDVKM. V was clipped by 8 bases and J by 3 bases, with 9 bases between them. This CDR3 is CASGGRTDTQYF. CDR3 in DNA: TGTGCCAGCGGAGGCCGGACAGATACGCAGTATTTT.

The chain couples TRBV2 to TRBJ2-1; 7 nucleotides line up with TRBD1. CDR3 length: 12 amino acids. V was clipped by 5 bases and J by 14 bases; unmatched bases: 9. CDR1 SNHLY and CDR2 FYNNEI come from the germline V gene. CDR3 protein: CASSLTGTAKFF. The CDR3 DNA follows: TGTGCCAGCAGTTTAACCGGGACAGCCAAGTTCTTC.

The chain combines TRBV7-9 with TRBJ2-1, with a possible D match to TRBD1 (6 bases). There are 14 residues in the CDR3. CDR1 is SEHNR, CDR2 FQNEAQ, per germline (reference sequence). The ends were cut back, 3 bases at V and 4 bases at J, with 10 bases in the middle. CDR3 nucleotide sequence: TGTGCCAGCAGCTTCCTACAGGGATACAATGAGCAGTTCTTC. As protein: CASSFLQGYNEQFF.

The chain uses TRBV7-9 and TRBJ2-4, with 8 nucleotides matching TRBD1. Germline V gene data show CDR1 as SEHNR and CDR2 as FQNEAQ (reference sequence). Trimming took 8 bases from V and 6 from J; bases not matched to a gene: 9. The CDR3 is 14 amino acids. The CDR3, as DNA: TGTGCCAGCGCCGGACAGGGCCGTGGAAACATTCAGTACTTC. This gives the protein CASAGQGRGNIQYF.

This clone has just one count. The chain links TRBV19 to TRBJ1-3; no reliable D call. Germline V gene sequence: CDR1 LNHDA, CDR2 SQIVND (reference sequence). The CDR3 is 15 residues long. The V end lost 3 bases, the J end lost 3 bases, and 12 bases lay between the germline ends. The DNA of the CDR3 is TGTGCCAGTAGTATTGGGCAGCACTTTGGAAACACCATATATTTT. Amino acids: CASSIGQHFGNTIYF.

The chain recombines TRBV2 with TRBJ1-5; D perhaps matches TRBD1 (5 bases). CDR3 size: 14 residues. The germline V gene encodes CDR1 SNHLY and CDR2 FYNNEI. V was clipped by 8 bases and J by 6 bases, with 17 bases between them. The CDR3 region has the DNA TGTGCCAGCCGTTCAATTACAGGTGGTCAGCCCCAGCATTTT. It is translated as CASRSITGGQPQHF.

This chain connects TRBV27 to TRBJ2-7; 8 nucleotides agree with TRBD1. The V gene's germline CDR1 is MNHEY and CDR2 SMNVEV (reference sequence). This CDR3 region has 14 residues. V shed 6 bases, J shed 2 bases, and the junction held 6 bases outside the gene matches. CDR3 coding DNA: TGTGCCAGCAGGGGGACAGGTCACCCCTACGAGCAGTACTTC. Its protein is CASRGTGHPYEQYF.

This clone appeared a few times. The chain joins TRBV18 to TRBJ2-1; no definite D call. CDR1 KGHSH and CDR2 LQKENI come from the germline V gene. V lost 3 bases and J 9 bases, leaving 9 bases between the germline ends. This CDR3 comprises 12 residues. DNA of the CDR3: TGTGCCAGCTCACCTATTATCGGTGAGCAGTTCTTC. Residues: CASSPIIGEQFF.

The gene calls are TRBV2 and TRBJ2-3, with a weak D call TRBD1 (5 bases). V shed 6 bases and J shed 5 bases, with 15 bases lying between them. Germline V lookup: CDR1 SNHLY, CDR2 FYNNEI. This CDR3 has 14 amino acids. This chain's CDR3 is CASSNQGVGDTQYF. CDR3 in DNA: TGTGCCAGCAGCAATCAAGGGGTAGGAGATACGCAGTATTTT.

The chain couples TRBV5-4 to TRBJ2-2, with 7 bases lining up with TRBD2. The V segment lost 0 bases and the J segment 1 base; nucleotides outside the gene matches: 9. Germline CDR1 reads SGHNT; CDR2 reads YYREEE (reference sequence). The CDR3 runs to 18 residues. The CDR3 sequence: CASSLAGGGRRNTGELFF. As DNA, the CDR3 is TGTGCCAGCAGCTTGGCGGGGGGAGGGCGAAGGAACACCGGGGAGCTGTTTTTT.

This chain joins TRBV7-9 and TRBJ1-1; D gene unclear. V gave up 5 bases and J gave up 1 base, with 2 bases separating them. The CDR3 is 11 residues long. Germline CDR1 and CDR2: SEHNR and FQNEAQ (reference sequence). CDR3 region: CASSRNTEAFF. CDR3 sequence (DNA): TGTGCCAGCAGCCGGAACACTGAAGCTTTCTTT.

The J gene is TRBJ2-7, the V gene TRBV9; TRBD1 agrees at 11 bases. CDR3 size: 14 residues. V lost 7 bases and J lost 2; bases outside the gene matches: 5. Germline CDR1 reads SGDLS; CDR2 reads YYNGEE. CDR3: CASAPGQGAYEQYF. DNA of the CDR3: TGTGCCAGCGCACCGGGACAGGGGGCCTACGAGCAGTACTTC.

V and J are TRBV6-5 and TRBJ2-5; 12 bases are shared with TRBD2. V was clipped by 4 bases and J by 9 bases; unmatched bases: 12. CDR3 length: 16 amino acids. CDR1 and CDR2 from the germline V gene are MNHEY and SVGAGI. DNA for the CDR3: TGTGCCAGCAGTTCAGATGGGGCTAGCGGGGGGGCCGCCCAGTACTTC. Its protein product is CASSSDGASGGAAQYF.

The rearrangement uses TRBV27 and TRBJ2-7; tentatively, D is TRBD1 (5 bases). Trimming took off 0 bases at V and 3 bases at J, with 9 bases between the two ends. The CDR3 contains 14 residues. Germline CDR1 and CDR2: MNHEY and SMNVEV (reference sequence). As DNA, the CDR3 is TGTGCCAGCAGTTTATCAGGGGCCAACTACGAGCAGTACTTC. Amino acid sequence: CASSLSGANYEQYF.

The chain has TRBV18 and TRBJ2-5; D is possibly TRBD2 (6 bases). The CDR3 extends over 16 amino acids. Germline lookup yields CDR1 KGHSH and CDR2 LQKENI. The germline V and J ends were trimmed by 1 base and 4 bases, with 16 bases remaining between them. CDR3 region: CASSPLLGGSGETQYF. In DNA form, the CDR3 reads TGTGCCAGCTCACCACTTCTCGGGGGTTCGGGAGAGACCCAGTACTTC.

The chain is built from TRBV11-2 and TRBJ2-7, with TRBD2 as a possible D gene (5 bases). The V end was cut by 7 bases, the J end by 1 base, with 11 bases between. Germline V gene data show CDR1 as SGHAT and CDR2 as FQNNGV. CDR3 length: 13 residues. In DNA, the CDR3 is TGTGCCAGCAACCCCGGGGTATCCTACGAGCAGTACTTC. This sequence encodes CASNPGVSYEQYF.